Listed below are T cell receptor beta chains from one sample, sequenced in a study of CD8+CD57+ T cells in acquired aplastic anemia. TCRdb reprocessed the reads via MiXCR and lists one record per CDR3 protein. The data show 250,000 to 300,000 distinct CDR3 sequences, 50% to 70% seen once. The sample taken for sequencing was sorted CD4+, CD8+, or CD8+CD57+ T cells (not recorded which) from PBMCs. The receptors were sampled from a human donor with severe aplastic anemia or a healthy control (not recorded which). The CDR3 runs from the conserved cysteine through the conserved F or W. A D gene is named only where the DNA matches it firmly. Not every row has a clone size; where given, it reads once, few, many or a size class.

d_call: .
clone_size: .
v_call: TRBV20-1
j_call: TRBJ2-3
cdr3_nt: TGCAGTGCTCACAGGGGCCTAGCGGCCGTTCAAGATACGCAGTATTTT
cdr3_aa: CSAHRGLAAVQDTQYF

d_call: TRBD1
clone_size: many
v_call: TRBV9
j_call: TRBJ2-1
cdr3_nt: TGTGCCAGCAGCGTAGGGACAGGGGGCGGGTGGGAGCAGTTCTTC
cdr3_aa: CASSVGTGGGWEQFF

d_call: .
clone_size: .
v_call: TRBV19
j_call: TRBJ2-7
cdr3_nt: TGTGCCAGTAGTATAGCTTCTGCTGGCACCTACGAGCAGTACTTC
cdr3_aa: CASSIASAGTYEQYF

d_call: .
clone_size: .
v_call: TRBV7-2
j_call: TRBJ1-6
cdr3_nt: TGTGCCAGCAGCTTCTCAGGTTCACCCCTCCACTTT
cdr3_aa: CASSFSGSPLHF

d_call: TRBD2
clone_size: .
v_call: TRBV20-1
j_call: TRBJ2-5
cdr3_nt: TGCAGTGCTAGAGAGATCAGCGGGGGGTACTTC
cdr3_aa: CSAREISGGYF

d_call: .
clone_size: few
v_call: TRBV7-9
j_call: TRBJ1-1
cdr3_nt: TGTGCCAGCACCGACTCCCAGTCTTTCTTT
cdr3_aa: CASTDSQSFF

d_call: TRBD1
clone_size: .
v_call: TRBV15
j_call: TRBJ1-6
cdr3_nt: TGTGCCACCAGTAAGGGACAGGCTAATTCACCCCTCCACTTT
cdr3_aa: CATSKGQANSPLHF

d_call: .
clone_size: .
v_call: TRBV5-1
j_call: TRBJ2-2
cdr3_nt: TGCGCCAGCAAGGGGAACGGAAGGAGCACCGGGGAGCTGTTTTTT
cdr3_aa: CASKGNGRSTGELFF

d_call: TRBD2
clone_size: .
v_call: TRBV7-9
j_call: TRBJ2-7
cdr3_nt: TGTGCCAGCAGACCCCCTAGGACTAGCGGACCCGGGGAGCAGTACTTC
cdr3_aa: CASRPPRTSGPGEQYF

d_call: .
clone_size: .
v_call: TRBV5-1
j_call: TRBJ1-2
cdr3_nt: TGCGCCAGCAGCTTGACTACGGGGGGCTACACCTTC
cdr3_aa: CASSLTTGGYTF

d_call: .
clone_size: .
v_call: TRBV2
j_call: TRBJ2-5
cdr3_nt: TGTGCCAGCAGTGAGGGGCCCCCTGAGACCCAGTACTTC
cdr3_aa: CASSEGPPETQYF

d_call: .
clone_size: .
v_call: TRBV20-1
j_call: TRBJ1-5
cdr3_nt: TGCAGTGCTAGAGAGGGAGGGAGACTTCAGCCCCAGCATTTT
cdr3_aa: CSAREGGRLQPQHF

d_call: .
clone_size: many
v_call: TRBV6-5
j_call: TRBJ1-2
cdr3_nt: TGTGCCAGCAGTCCCCCTACAGACAGCATTAACTATGGCTACACCTTC
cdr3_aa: CASSPPTDSINYGYTF

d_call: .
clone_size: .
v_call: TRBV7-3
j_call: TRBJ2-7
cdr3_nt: TGTGCCAGCAGGGGGATTTTAGGGACACCCTACGAGCAGTACTTC
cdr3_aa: CASRGILGTPYEQYF

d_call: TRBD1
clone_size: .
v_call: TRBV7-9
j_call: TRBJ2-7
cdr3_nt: TGTGCCAGCAGCTTATTGCAACCCGGGACAGGGGGCTCGCAGTACTTC
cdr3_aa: CASSLLQPGTGGSQYF

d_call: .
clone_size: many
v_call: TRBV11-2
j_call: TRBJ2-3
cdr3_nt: TGTGCCAGCAGCCAGGGGGGGCATGACACAGATACGCAGTATTTT
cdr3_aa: CASSQGGHDTDTQYF

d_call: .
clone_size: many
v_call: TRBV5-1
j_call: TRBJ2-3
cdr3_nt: TGCGCCAGCAGCTCGGACTACCGCACAGATACGCAGTATTTT
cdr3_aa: CASSSDYRTDTQYF

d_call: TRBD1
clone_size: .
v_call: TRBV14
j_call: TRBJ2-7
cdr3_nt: TGTGCCAGCAGCGACACGGGACAGGGCTTCTACGAGCAGTACTTC
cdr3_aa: CASSDTGQGFYEQYF

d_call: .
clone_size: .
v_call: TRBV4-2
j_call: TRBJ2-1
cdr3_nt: TGTGCCAGCAGCCAAGGTATACCCTTGTACAATGAGCAGTTCTTC
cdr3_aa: CASSQGIPLYNEQFF

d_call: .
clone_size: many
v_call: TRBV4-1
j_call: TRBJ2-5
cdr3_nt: TGCGCCAGCAGCCAATACCCGGACAGTGCCAAAGAGACCCAGTACTTC
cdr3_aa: CASSQYPDSAKETQYF

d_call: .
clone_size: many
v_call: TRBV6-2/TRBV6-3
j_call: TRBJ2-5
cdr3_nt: TGTGCCAGCCGACTGTACCCAGGGACCCAGTACTTC
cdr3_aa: CASRLYPGTQYF

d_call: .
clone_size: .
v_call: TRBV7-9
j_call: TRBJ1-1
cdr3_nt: TGTGCCAGCAGCTCACTGCGGGGGCTGAACACTGAAGCTTTCTTT
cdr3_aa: CASSSLRGLNTEAFF

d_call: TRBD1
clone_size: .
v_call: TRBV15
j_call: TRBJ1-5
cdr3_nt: TGTGCCACCAGCACCCGGACAGGGGCCCTAAGTCAGCCCCAGCATTTT
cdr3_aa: CATSTRTGALSQPQHF

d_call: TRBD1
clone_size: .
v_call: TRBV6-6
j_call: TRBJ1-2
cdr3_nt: TGTGCCGGTGAAAGGGGACAGAACTATGGCTACACCTTC
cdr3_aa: CAGERGQNYGYTF

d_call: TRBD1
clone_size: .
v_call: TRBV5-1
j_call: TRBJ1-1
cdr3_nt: TGCGCCAGCAGCTTGTTGGCAACAGGGGAAACTGAAGCTTTCTTT
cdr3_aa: CASSLLATGETEAFF

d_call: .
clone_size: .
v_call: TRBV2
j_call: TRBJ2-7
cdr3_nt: TGTGCCAGCAGTGGACACGCGATCTACGAGCAGTACTTC
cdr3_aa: CASSGHAIYEQYF

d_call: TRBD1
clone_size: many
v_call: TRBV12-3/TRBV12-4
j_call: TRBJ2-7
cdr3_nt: TGTGCCAGCAGTTCGACAAACCACAGGGGTTTATACGAGCAGTACTTC
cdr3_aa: CASSSTNHRGLYEQYF

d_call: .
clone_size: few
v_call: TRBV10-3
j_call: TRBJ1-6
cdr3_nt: TGTGCCGTTGGGACGGGGGATTCACCCCTCCACTTT
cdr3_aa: CAVGTGDSPLHF

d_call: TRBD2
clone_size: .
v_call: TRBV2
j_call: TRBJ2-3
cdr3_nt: TGTGCCAGCGGGGACGGACTAGCGGGGGGCACAGATACGCAGTATTTT
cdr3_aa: CASGDGLAGGTDTQYF

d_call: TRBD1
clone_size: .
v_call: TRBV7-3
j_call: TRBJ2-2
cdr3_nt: TGTGCCAGCAAAATGGACAGGGGGACCGGGGAGCTGTTTTTT
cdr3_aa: CASKMDRGTGELFF

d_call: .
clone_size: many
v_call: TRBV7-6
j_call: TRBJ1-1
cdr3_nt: TGTGCCAGCAGCTTCCCAGGCACTGAAGCTTTCTTT
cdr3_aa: CASSFPGTEAFF

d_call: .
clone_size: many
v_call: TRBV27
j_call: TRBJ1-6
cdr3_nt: TGTGCCAGCAATGCTTCACCCCTCCACTTT
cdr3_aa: CASNASPLHF

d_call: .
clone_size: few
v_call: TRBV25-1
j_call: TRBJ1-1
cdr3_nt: TGTGCCAGCAGTGTCTCGGCGAGGGCTGACACTGAAGCTTTCTTT
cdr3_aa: CASSVSARADTEAFF

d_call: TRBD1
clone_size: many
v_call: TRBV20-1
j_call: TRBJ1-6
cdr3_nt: TGCAGTGCTAGATTAGGACAGGGCCTCTATAATTCACCCCTCCACTTT
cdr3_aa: CSARLGQGLYNSPLHF

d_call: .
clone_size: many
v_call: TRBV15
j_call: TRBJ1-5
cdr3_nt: TGTGCCACCAGCAGACCCAAGGGGGGGGCAGGAAATCAGCCCCAGCATTTT
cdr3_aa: CATSRPKGGAGNQPQHF

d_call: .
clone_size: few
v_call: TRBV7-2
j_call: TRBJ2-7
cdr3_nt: TGCGCCAGCAGTGGGCAGGGAAGCGAGCAGTACTTC
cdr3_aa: CASSGQGSEQYF

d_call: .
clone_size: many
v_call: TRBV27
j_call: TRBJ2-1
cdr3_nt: TGTGCCAGCAGCCGGACGTCCTACGAGCAGTTCTTC
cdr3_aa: CASSRTSYEQFF

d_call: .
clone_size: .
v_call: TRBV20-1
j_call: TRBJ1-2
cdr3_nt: TGCAGTGCTAGAGGACAGCATCTACGCTACACCTTC
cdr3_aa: CSARGQHLRYTF

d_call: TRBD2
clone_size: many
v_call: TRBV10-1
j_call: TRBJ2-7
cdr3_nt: TGCGCCAGCAGTGAGGCTCCTAGCGGGGTGAACTACGAGCAGTACTTC
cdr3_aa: CASSEAPSGVNYEQYF

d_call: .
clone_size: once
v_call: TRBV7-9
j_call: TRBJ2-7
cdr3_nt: TGTGCCAGCAGCTTAGAACACTACGAGCAGTACTTC
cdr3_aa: CASSLEHYEQYF

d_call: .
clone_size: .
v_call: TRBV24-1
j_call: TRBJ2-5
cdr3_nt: TGTGCCACCAGTGATTCGGCTACCATGGGATTAGGTGAAGAGACCCAGTACTTC
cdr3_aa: CATSDSATMGLGEETQYF

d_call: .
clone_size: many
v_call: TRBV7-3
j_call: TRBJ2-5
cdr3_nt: TGTGCCAGCAGCCTCACCAGGGAGACCCAGTACTTC
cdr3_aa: CASSLTRETQYF

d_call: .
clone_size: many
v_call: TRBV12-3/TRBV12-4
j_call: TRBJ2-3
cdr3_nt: TGTGCCAGCAGTGCATACAGCACAGATACGCAGTATTTT
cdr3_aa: CASSAYSTDTQYF

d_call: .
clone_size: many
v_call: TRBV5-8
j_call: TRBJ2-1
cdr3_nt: TGTGCCAGCAGCTTGCCAGCTAGGGGTGAGCAGTTCTTC
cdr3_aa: CASSLPARGEQFF

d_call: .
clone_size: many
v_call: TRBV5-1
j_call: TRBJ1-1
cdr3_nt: TGCGCCAGCAGCTTGGGCCAGGGGTTGAACACTGAAGCTTTCTTT
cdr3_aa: CASSLGQGLNTEAFF

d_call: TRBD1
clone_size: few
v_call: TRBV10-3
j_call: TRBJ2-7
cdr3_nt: TGTGCCATCACCGAGACAGGGACCACCTACGAGCAGTACTTC
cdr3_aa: CAITETGTTYEQYF

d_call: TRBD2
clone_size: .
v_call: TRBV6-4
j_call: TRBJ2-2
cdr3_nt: TGTGCCAGCAGTGACGGGAGGGACACCGGGGAGCTGTTTTTT
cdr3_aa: CASSDGRDTGELFF

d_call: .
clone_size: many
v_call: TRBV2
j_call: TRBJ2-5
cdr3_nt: TGTGCCAGCAGTGAAGCCGAGGGCAGACAAGAGACCCAGTACTTC
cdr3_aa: CASSEAEGRQETQYF

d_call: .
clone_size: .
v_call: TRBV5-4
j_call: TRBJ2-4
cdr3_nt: TGTGCCAGCAGCTTGGATGCAGGGTGGGATCAGTACTTC
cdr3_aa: CASSLDAGWDQYF

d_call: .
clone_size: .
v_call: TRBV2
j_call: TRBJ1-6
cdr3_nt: TGTGCCAGCGGTTGGGAGTCGAATTCACCCCTCCACTTT
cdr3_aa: CASGWESNSPLHF